A single sample is the source of the 3 T cell receptor beta chains below, sequenced in a study of T cells after yellow fever vaccination. TCRdb analysed the 5' RACE reads with MiXCR anew, one entry per CDR3 protein. The sample records about 300,000 distinct CDR3 sequences, under 9% being singletons. This specimen consisted of CD4+ T cells sorted from PBMCs, obtained 5 days after the yellow fever booster vaccination. The source is a man between 18 and 29 years old who received the YFV17D yellow fever vaccine.

This clonotype was seen a few times. CDR3 sequence reads: CASSFRQETQYF. In nucleotides, the CDR3 is TGCGCCAGCAGCTTTAGACAGGAGACCCAGTACTTC. The chain employs TRBV5-1 and TRBJ2-5, with D perhaps TRBD1 (5 bases). The CDR3 length is 12 residues. Germline lookup yields CDR1 SGHRS and CDR2 YFSETQ. Trimming removed 2 bases at V and 5 bases at J, with 7 bases between.

The chain couples TRBV2 to TRBJ2-2, with D perhaps TRBD2 (6 bases). V shed 6 bases and J shed 5 bases, with 13 bases lying between them. Per the germline V gene, CDR1 is SNHLY and CDR2 is FYNNEI. The CDR3 spans 14 residues. The CDR3 reads CASSEGLLTGELFF. The CDR3 DNA sequence: TGTGCCAGCAGCGAGGGACTCTTAACCGGGGAGCTGTTTTTT.

The J gene is TRBJ1-1, the V gene TRBV7-2; D is ambiguous. Trimming removed 5 bases at V and 1 base at J, with 11 bases between. Germline lookup yields CDR1 SGHTA and CDR2 FQGNSA. CDR3 length: 14 amino acids. The chain's CDR3 is CASSRREPNTEAFF. The CDR3 bases are TGTGCCAGCAGCCGCCGGGAGCCGAACACTGAAGCTTTCTTT.